Below, 27 T cell receptor beta chains from the same sample are listed, as sequenced in a study of OX40 agonist ivuxolimab in advanced cancers. TCRdb's copy holds only in-frame clones and misses some; the assay was immunoSEQ multiplex PCR. Of tens of thousands of clones listed, roughly 85% were seen once; the top ten hold 45% to 70%. Sequenced material: CD4+ or CD8+ T cells sorted from blood, taken in a trial of the OX40 agonist ivuxolimab. These receptors were obtained from an adult with an advanced solid tumor such as melanoma, head and neck, liver or kidney cancer.

This sequence joins TRBV5-4 and TRBJ2-7; 7 nucleotides agree with TRBD1. Germline CDR1 is SGHNT and CDR2 is YYREEE (reference sequence). Unmatched junction bases numbered 4, after V lost 2 bases and J lost 2 bases. The CDR3 totals 14 residues. The CDR3 is CASSLQGPTYEQYF. The CDR3 nucleotides read TGTGCCAGCAGCTTACAGGGGCCCACCTACGAGCAGTACTTC.

The chain carries TRBV10-3 and TRBJ2-7; 10 bases line up with TRBD1. The CDR3 covers 15 residues. The germline V gene encodes CDR1 ENHRY and CDR2 SYGVKD. Unmatched junction bases numbered 9, after V lost 6 bases and J lost 4 bases. Here the CDR3 reads CAIRLTGGATYEQYF. CDR3 DNA sequence: TGTGCCATCAGACTGACAGGGGGCGCTACGTACGAGCAGTACTTC.

This rearrangement joins TRBV7-9 to TRBJ1-6, with D unclear. The CDR3 consists of 14 residues. With 5 bases removed from V and 0 bases from J, the gap between germline ends came to 5 bases. CDR1 and CDR2 (germline): SEHNR, FQNEAQ (reference sequence). The CDR3, as DNA: TGTGCCAGCAGCCGAAGCTCCTATAATTCACCCCTCCACTTT. It specifies CASSRSSYNSPLHF.

V is TRBV2 and J is TRBJ2-3; 13 bases fit TRBD2. This CDR3 contains 15 residues. Germline V gene data show CDR1 as SNHLY and CDR2 as FYNNEI. V was pared by 6 bases and J by 1 base, with 1 base of the junction left unmatched. The CDR3: CASSGLAGGTDTQYF. The CDR3 DNA reads TGTGCCAGCAGCGGACTAGCGGGGGGCACAGATACGCAGTATTTT. Full variable domain (missing parts from reference TRBV2 and TRBJ2-3): EPEVTQTPSHQVTQMGQEVILRCVPISNHLYFYWYRQILGQKVEFLVSFYNNEISEKSEIFDDQFSVERPDGSNFTLKIRSTKLEDSAMYFCASSGLAGGTDTQYFGPGTRLTVL.

This clone has just a few counts. The CDR3 loop is CASSEATGGVETQYF. The CDR3 DNA sequence: TGTGCCAGCAGTGAAGCCACAGGGGGCGTAGAGACCCAGTACTTC. This rearrangement joins TRBV6-1 to TRBJ2-5, with TRBD1 matching over 9 bases. Germline loops: CDR1 MNHNS, CDR2 SASEGT. CDR3 length: 15 residues. Losses at the gene ends were 0 bases for V and 4 bases for J; bases not matched to a gene: 3.

The J gene is TRBJ1-1, the V gene TRBV11-3; no clear D gene. Germline-derived CDR1 and CDR2 are SGHNT and YENEEA. Trimming removed 0 bases from V and 1 base from J, with 6 bases in between. The CDR3 loop spans 14 amino acids. CDR3 residues: CASSLESGNTEAFF. CDR3 nucleotide sequence: TGTGCCAGCAGCTTAGAGTCGGGGAACACTGAAGCTTTCTTT.

This clone occurred once. The chain combines TRBV15 with TRBJ2-2; possibly TRBD1 for D (5 bases). Trimming shortened V by 6 bases and J by 1 base, and 9 bases separated the two germline ends. CDR3 length: 14 amino acids. The germline CDR1 and CDR2 sequences are LNHNV and YYDKDF (reference sequence). The CDR3 is CATRGRENTGELFF. CDR3 nucleotides: TGTGCCACCAGAGGCAGGGAGAACACCGGGGAGCTGTTTTTT.

V is TRBV5-6 and J is TRBJ2-3; D ambiguous. Trimming took 0 bases from V and 1 from J, leaving 9 bases between them. This CDR3 region has 15 residues. Germline loops: CDR1 SGHDT, CDR2 YYEEEE. The CDR3 reads CASSLEGFGTDTQYF. CDR3 in DNA: TGTGCCAGCAGCTTGGAGGGCTTTGGCACAGATACGCAGTATTTT.

V usage is TRBV27 and J usage is TRBJ2-7; 9 bases map to TRBD1. Germline V gene data show CDR1 as MNHEY and CDR2 as SMNVEV (reference sequence). The trim removed 6 bases at V and 3 bases at J, leaving 6 bases unmatched. This CDR3 spans 14 amino acids. The CDR3 protein is CASRGQGGFYEQYF. In nucleotides, the CDR3 is TGTGCCAGCAGGGGACAGGGAGGGTTCTACGAGCAGTACTTC.

The rearrangement links TRBV10-3 to TRBJ2-7, with D possibly being TRBD1 (6 bases). The V gene's germline CDR1 is ENHRY and CDR2 SYGVKD. The CDR3 is 15 amino acids. V was pared by 2 bases and J by 3 bases, with 14 bases between. The CDR3 here is CAISEAPGQIYEQYF. For the CDR3, the DNA is TGTGCCATCAGTGAGGCTCCGGGACAAATCTACGAGCAGTACTTC.

This clone was counted a few times. This chain joins TRBV5-1 and TRBJ1-4, with 9 bases identical to TRBD1. The CDR3 length is 16 residues. Germline CDR1 is SGHRS and CDR2 is YFSETQ. Unmatched junction bases numbered 8, after V lost 0 bases and J lost 8 bases. CDR3 sequence (DNA): TGCGCCAGCAGCTTGGCCCCGACAGGGGGTGACGAAAAACTGTTTTTT. This codes for CASSLAPTGGDEKLFF.

The chain uses TRBV7-3 and TRBJ2-1, with D perhaps TRBD2 (6 bases). Trimming took off 4 bases at V and 3 bases at J, with 13 bases between the two ends. This CDR3 is built from 15 residues. Germline CDR1 and CDR2: SGHTA and FQGTGA. The CDR3 here is CASSSGVADYNEQFF. DNA of the CDR3: TGTGCCAGCAGCTCCGGGGTAGCGGACTACAATGAGCAGTTCTTC.

This sequence joins TRBV11-2 and TRBJ2-5; D call uncertain. The CDR3 runs to 13 residues. V was clipped by 2 bases and J by 4 bases, with 8 bases between them. The germline CDR1 and CDR2 sequences are SGHAT and FQNNGV. CDR3 residues: CASSLSLTETQYF. In DNA, the CDR3 is TGTGCCAGCAGCTTATCCCTAACAGAGACCCAGTACTTC. The full variable domain, its missing parts supplied by reference TRBV11-2 and TRBJ2-5, is EAGVAQSPRYKIIEKRQSVAFWCNPISGHATLYWYQQILGQGPKLLIQFQNNGVVDDSQLPKDRFSAERLKGVDSTLKIQPAKLEDSAVYLCASSLSLTETQYFGPGTRLLVL.

The chain is built from TRBV19 and TRBJ2-3; maybe TRBD1 (5 bases). Germline V gene lookup returns CDR1 LNHDA and CDR2 SQIVND (reference sequence). Deletions cut 6 bases from V and 2 bases from J, with 15 bases between. CDR3 length: 15 amino acids. DNA of the CDR3: TGTGCCAGTAGCGGCGGCCAGGGTCCCACAGATACGCAGTATTTT. Translating gives CASSGGQGPTDTQYF.

A word on this clone: The same CDR3 also results from other DNA sequences found in this sample. The chain recombines TRBV9 with TRBJ2-1, with 11 bases lining up with TRBD2. The ends lost 1 base at V and 4 bases at J; junction bases unmatched: 1. This CDR3 spans 15 amino acids. Germline lookup yields CDR1 SGDLS and CDR2 YYNGEE. The CDR3 DNA is TGTGCCAGCAGCGTAACTAGCGGGAGTTACAATGAGCAGTTCTTC. It is translated as CASSVTSGSYNEQFF.

The chain recombines TRBV28 with TRBJ1-6; D is unresolved. The CDR3 runs 13 residues. V lost 5 bases and J 8 bases, leaving 10 bases between the germline ends. Germline V lookup: CDR1 MDHEN, CDR2 SYDVKM. The CDR3 DNA reads as TGTGCCAGCAGTCTGGCCCACGATTCACCCCTCCACTTT. It is translated as CASSLAHDSPLHF.

The chain couples TRBV5-8 to TRBJ1-1; no firm D call. Germline V gene lookup returns CDR1 SGHTS and CDR2 YDEGEE. V was shortened by 5 bases and J by 4 bases, with 18 bases between the two germline ends. This CDR3 region has 15 residues. As DNA, the CDR3 is TGTGCCAGCAGGGACCCCATGGACCTGGGCACTGAAGCTTTCTTT. This translates into CASRDPMDLGTEAFF. The whole variable domain, remainder taken from reference TRBV5-8 and TRBJ1-1, is EAGVTQSPTHLIKTRGQQATLRCSPISGHTSVYWYQQALGLGLQFLLWYDEGEERNRGNFPPRFSGRQFPNYSSELNVNALELEDSALYLCASRDPMDLGTEAFFGQGTRLTVV.

In its sample, this clone was seen a few times. The V gene is TRBV12-5, the J gene TRBJ2-1; a weak D match, TRBD2 (7 bases). In germline, CDR1 is LGHNT, CDR2 FRNRAP. This CDR3 has 14 amino acids. The V and J ends lost 1 base and 9 bases respectively, with 13 bases between them. CDR3 loop: CASGLEGAGAEQFF. The CDR3 nucleotides are TGTGCTAGTGGTTTGGAGGGCGCGGGGGCTGAGCAGTTCTTC.

The V gene is TRBV7-2, the J gene TRBJ2-3; D uncertain. Germline CDR1 and CDR2: SGHTA and FQGNSA. V was trimmed by 6 bases and J by 11 bases, leaving 18 bases between them. This CDR3 has 13 residues. CDR3 protein: CASSLNIASGQYF. The CDR3 nucleotides read TGTGCCAGCAGTTTGAACATAGCTTCTGGGCAGTATTTT.

The chain links TRBV29-1 to TRBJ2-7, with TRBD1 matching 7 bases. V lost 4 bases and J lost 3; bases outside the gene matches: 3. CDR3 size: 12 residues. CDR1 is SQVTM and CDR2 is ANQGSEA in the germline V gene. CDR3 residues: CSVARDSYEQYF. The CDR3, as DNA: TGCAGCGTTGCCCGGGACAGCTACGAGCAGTACTTC.

The genes are TRBV4-3 and TRBJ2-5, with D perhaps matching TRBD1 (6 bases). Germline V gene sequence: CDR1 LGHNA, CDR2 YSLEER. There are 15 residues in the CDR3. The V gene lost 2 bases and the J gene lost 4 bases, with 14 bases spanning the gap. In nucleotides, the CDR3 is TGCGCCAGCAGCCAACTTGCGCAGGGGCTAGAGACCCAGTACTTC. It specifies CASSQLAQGLETQYF.

As DNA, the CDR3 is TGTGCCAGCAGCCGTCTTTCTGGGAATGAGCAGTTCTTC. It encodes CASSRLSGNEQFF. The chain is built from TRBV7-2 and TRBJ2-1; D not certain. The V and J ends lost 5 bases and 7 bases respectively, with 12 bases between them. This CDR3 contains 13 residues. Germline loops: CDR1 SGHTA, CDR2 FQGNSA.

J is TRBJ2-2 and V is TRBV4-1, with 9 bases identical to TRBD1. The ends lost 0 bases at V and 6 bases at J; junction bases unmatched: 17. CDR3 size: 20 residues. Germline V lookup: CDR1 MGHRA, CDR2 YSYEKL. The CDR3 spells CASSQDPAEPDRGRAGELFF. The DNA for the CDR3 is TGCGCCAGCAGCCAAGATCCGGCGGAGCCGGACAGGGGAAGGGCCGGGGAGCTGTTTTTT.

This clone was counted between two and nine times. The chain is built from TRBV5-1 and TRBJ1-6; 7 nucleotides align to TRBD1. V lost 0 bases and J lost 10; bases outside the gene matches: 1. Germline V gene data show CDR1 as SGHRS and CDR2 as YFSETQ. CDR3 size: 13 residues. This CDR3 reads CASSLGDSSPLHF. In DNA form, the CDR3 reads TGCGCCAGCAGCTTGGGGGACAGCTCACCCCTCCACTTT.

The gene calls are TRBV9 and TRBJ2-1; D is uncertain. The CDR3 has 16 amino acids. CDR1 is SGDLS, CDR2 YYNGEE, per germline. V lost 0 bases and J 0 bases, leaving 10 bases between the germline ends. CDR3 residues: CASSVDRLNSYNEQFF. In DNA form, the CDR3 reads TGTGCCAGCAGCGTAGATCGCCTTAACTCCTACAATGAGCAGTTCTTC. The full variable domain, completed using reference TRBV9 and TRBJ2-1, is DSGVTQTPKHLITATGQRVTLRCSPRSGDLSVYWYQQSLDQGLQFLIQYYNGEERAKGNILERFSAQQFPDLHSELNLSSLELGDSALYFCASSVDRLNSYNEQFFGPGTRLTVL.

This clone was recorded a few times. The chain joins TRBV6-1 to TRBJ2-1; TRBD2 matches at 11 bases. The V segment lost 2 bases and the J segment 6 bases; nucleotides outside the gene matches: 3. The CDR3 length is 15 residues. Germline V gene lookup returns CDR1 MNHNS and CDR2 SASEGT. CDR3 residues: CASSEIAGGPNEQFF. CDR3 sequence (DNA): TGTGCCAGCAGTGAAATAGCGGGAGGGCCCAATGAGCAGTTCTTC.

The rearrangement links TRBV9 to TRBJ1-3, with a possible D match to TRBD1 (6 bases). Trimming removed 0 bases from V and 2 bases from J, with 9 bases in between. CDR1 and CDR2 from the germline V gene are SGDLS and YYNGEE. This CDR3 is 15 amino acids long. Here the CDR3 DNA reads TGTGCCAGCAGCGTAGTGGGGGGCCCTGGAAACACCATATATTTT. Its translation: CASSVVGGPGNTIYF. Full variable domain (outside the CDR3, taken from reference TRBV9 and TRBJ1-3): DSGVTQTPKHLITATGQRVTLRCSPRSGDLSVYWYQQSLDQGLQFLIQYYNGEERAKGNILERFSAQQFPDLHSELNLSSLELGDSALYFCASSVVGGPGNTIYFGEGSWLTVV.